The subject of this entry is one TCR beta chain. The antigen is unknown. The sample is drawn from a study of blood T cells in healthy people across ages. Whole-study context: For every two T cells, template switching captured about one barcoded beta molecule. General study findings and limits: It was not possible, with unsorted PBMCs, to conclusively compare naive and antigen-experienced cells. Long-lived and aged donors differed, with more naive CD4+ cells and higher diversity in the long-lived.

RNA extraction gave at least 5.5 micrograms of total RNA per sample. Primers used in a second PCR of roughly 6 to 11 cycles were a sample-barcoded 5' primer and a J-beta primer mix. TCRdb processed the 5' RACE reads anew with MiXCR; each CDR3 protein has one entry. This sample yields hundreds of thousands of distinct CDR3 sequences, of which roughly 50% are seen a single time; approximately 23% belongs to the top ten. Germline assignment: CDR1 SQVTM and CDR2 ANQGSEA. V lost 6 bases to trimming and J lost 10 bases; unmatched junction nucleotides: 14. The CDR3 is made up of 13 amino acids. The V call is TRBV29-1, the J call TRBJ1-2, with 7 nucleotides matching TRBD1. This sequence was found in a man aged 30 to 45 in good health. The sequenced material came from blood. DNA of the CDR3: TGCAGCGTCGTGGGACAGACTCTGACTGACTACACCTTC. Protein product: CSVVGQTLTDYTF.